The rows below give T cell receptor beta chains drawn from one sample of a study of siplizumab effects on memory and regulatory T cells. TCRdb's copy holds only in-frame clones and misses some; the assay was immunoSEQ multiplex PCR. The table records about 3,100 clones, under 55% of them present only once. No antigen is known for these receptors. The sample taken for sequencing was CFSE-low (dividing) CD4+ T cells sorted from an allogeneic mixed lymphocyte reaction. Receptors originate from a human donor in good health; the cells came from an allogeneic mixed lymphocyte reaction. Both conserved end residues are part of each CDR3. Fields, in order: J gene, CDR3 length, D gene, V gene, clone size, CDR3 protein, CDR3 DNA. The D gene is left open where the match is weak. Clone size is not always given. Where it is, it says once, few, many or a class for expanded clones.

TRBJ2-3 12 NA TRBV6-5 NA CASRDSTDTQYF TGTGCCAGCAGGGACAGCACAGATACGCAGTATTTT
TRBJ2-3 13 NA TRBV5-6 NA CASSLAVTDTQYF TGTGCCAGCAGCTTGGCCGTCACAGATACGCAGTATTTT
TRBJ2-3 14 NA TRBV18 NA CASSPTPPGDTQYF TGTGCCAGCTCACCTACCCCGCCGGGAGATACGCAGTATTTT
TRBJ2-3 15 NA TRBV6-5 NA CASSYSLGFRDTQYF TGTGCCAGCAGTTACTCACTAGGTTTTAGAGATACGCAGTATTTT
TRBJ1-4 16 NA TRBV9 NA CASSVGLGATNEKLFF TGTGCCAGCAGCGTAGGCCTAGGAGCAACTAATGAAAAACTGTTTTTT
TRBJ2-5 16 TRBD2 TRBV5-1 NA CASSLVAGGSQETQYF TGCGCCAGCAGCTTGGTTGCGGGGGGATCCCAAGAGACCCAGTACTTC
TRBJ1-4 17 TRBD1 TRBV5-1 NA CASSRGSRGLGNEKLFF TGCGCCAGCTCACGAGGGAGCAGGGGGCTGGGTAATGAAAAACTGTTTTTT
TRBJ1-2 13 NA TRBV2 NA CASSEESGPPLTF TGTGCCAGCAGTGAAGAGAGCGGACCTCCCCTCACCTTC
TRBJ2-2 16 NA TRBV7-9 NA CASSPRLSPDTGELFF TGTGCCAGCAGTCCACGTCTTTCCCCCGACACCGGGGAGCTGTTTTTT
TRBJ2-3 14 TRBD1 TRBV7-9 NA CASSGQGPTDTQYF TGTGCCAGCAGCGGACAGGGTCCCACAGATACGCAGTATTTT
TRBJ2-5 15 TRBD2 TRBV9 NA CASSARLAKTETQYF TGTGCCAGCAGCGCGCGACTAGCTAAAACGGAGACCCAGTACTTC
TRBJ1-1 13 NA TRBV7-2 medium-sized CASSFGPSTEAFF TGTGCCAGCAGCTTTGGCCCTAGTACTGAAGCTTTCTTT
TRBJ1-1 13 NA TRBV18 NA CASSGQLNTEAFF TGTGCCAGCTCGGGTCAATTGAACACTGAAGCTTTCTTT
TRBJ1-5 20 TRBD1 TRBV29-1 NA CSVLQIGQAERFYSNQPQHF TGCAGCGTTCTTCAAATTGGACAGGCGGAACGGTTTTATAGCAATCAGCCCCAGCATTTT
TRBJ1-1 13 TRBD1 TRBV5-1 NA CASSLVGQIEAFF TGCGCCAGCAGCTTGGTGGGACAGATTGAAGCTTTCTTT